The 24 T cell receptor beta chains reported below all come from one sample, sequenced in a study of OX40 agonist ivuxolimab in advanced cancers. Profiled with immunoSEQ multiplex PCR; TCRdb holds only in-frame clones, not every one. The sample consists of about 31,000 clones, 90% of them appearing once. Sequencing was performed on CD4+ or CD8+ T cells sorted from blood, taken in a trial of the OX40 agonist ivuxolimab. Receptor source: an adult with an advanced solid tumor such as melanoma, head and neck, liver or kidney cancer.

The CDR3: CASTLETGTRGYTF. CDR3 in DNA: TGTGCCAGTACCCTCGAGACAGGGACGAGAGGCTACACCTTC. The chain is built from TRBV19 and TRBJ1-2; 7 positions match TRBD1. Germline V CDR1 and CDR2: LNHDA, SQIVND (reference sequence). Trimming cost V 7 bases and J 8 bases; bases outside gene matches: 13. CDR3 length: 14 residues.

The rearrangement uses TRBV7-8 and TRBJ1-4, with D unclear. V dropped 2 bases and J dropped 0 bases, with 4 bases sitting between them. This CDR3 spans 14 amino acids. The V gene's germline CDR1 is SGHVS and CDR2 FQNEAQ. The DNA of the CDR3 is TGTGCCAGCAGCTTAATTGCAACTAATGAAAAACTGTTTTTT. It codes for CASSLIATNEKLFF.

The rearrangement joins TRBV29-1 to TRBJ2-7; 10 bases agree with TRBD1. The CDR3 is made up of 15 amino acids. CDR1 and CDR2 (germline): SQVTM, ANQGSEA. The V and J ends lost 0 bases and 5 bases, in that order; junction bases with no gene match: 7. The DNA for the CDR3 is TGCAGCGTTGAAGATTGGGACAGGGGTTCGAACGAGCAGTACTTC. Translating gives CSVEDWDRGSNEQYF.

The CDR3, as DNA: TGTGCCAGCAGTTTGGCTAGCGGGACGGAGAATGAGCAGTTCTTC. Protein: CASSLASGTENEQFF. This sequence joins TRBV28 and TRBJ2-1, with TRBD2 matching 9 bases. Looked up from germline, CDR1 is MDHEN and CDR2 is SYDVKM. Germline trimming cut 3 bases from V and 7 bases from J; bases unmatched to any gene: 7. The CDR3 is made up of 15 amino acids.

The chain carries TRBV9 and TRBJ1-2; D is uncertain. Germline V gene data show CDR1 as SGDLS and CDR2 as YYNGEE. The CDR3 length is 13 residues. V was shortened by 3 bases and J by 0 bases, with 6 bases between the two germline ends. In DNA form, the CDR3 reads TGTGCCAGCAGCGCAGGTACTAACTATGGCTACACCTTC. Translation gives CASSAGTNYGYTF.

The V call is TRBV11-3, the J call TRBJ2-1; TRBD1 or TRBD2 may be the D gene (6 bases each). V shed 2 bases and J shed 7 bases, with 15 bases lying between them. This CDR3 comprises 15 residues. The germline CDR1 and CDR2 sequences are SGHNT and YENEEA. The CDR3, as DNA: TGTGCCAGCAGCTTATATTTGGGGGCGGGGAATGAGCAGTTCTTC. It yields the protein CASSLYLGAGNEQFF.

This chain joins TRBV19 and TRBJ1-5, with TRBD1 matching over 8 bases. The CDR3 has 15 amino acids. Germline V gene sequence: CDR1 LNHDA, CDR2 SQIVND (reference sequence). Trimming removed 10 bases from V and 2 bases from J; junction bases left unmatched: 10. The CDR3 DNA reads TGTGCCACCGGTGATACAGGGGGTGGCAATCAGCCCCAGCATTTT. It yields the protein CATGDTGGGNQPQHF.

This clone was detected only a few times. In DNA form, the CDR3 reads TGTGCCAGCAGTTTAGGTGGCAGCAAATACGAGCAGTACTTC. It yields the protein CASSLGGSKYEQYF. The rearrangement links TRBV27 to TRBJ2-7; D is uncertain. The CDR3 loop spans 14 amino acids. Germline CDR1 is MNHEY and CDR2 is SMNVEV (reference sequence). Deletions cut 2 bases from V and 4 bases from J, with 12 bases between.

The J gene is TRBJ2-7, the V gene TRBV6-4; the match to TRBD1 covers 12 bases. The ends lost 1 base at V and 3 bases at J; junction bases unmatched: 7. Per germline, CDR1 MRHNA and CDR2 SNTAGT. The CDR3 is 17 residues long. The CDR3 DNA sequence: TGTGCCAGCAGTGACTGCCGGGACAGGGGGCTTTTCTACGAGCAGTACTTC. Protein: CASSDCRDRGLFYEQYF.

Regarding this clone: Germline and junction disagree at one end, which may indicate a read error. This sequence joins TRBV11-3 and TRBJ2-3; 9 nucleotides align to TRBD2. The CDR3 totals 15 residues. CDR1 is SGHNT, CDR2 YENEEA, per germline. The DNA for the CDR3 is TGTGCCAGCAACCCTTGGCGGGGGGGCATCCCCGATACGGATTTT. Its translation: CASNPWRGGIPDTDF.

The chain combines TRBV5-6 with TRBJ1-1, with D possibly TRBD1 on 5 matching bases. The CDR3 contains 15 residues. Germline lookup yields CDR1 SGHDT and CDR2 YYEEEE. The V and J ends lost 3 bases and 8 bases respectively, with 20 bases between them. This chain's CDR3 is CASSSYEGMTAEAFF. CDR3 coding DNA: TGTGCCAGCAGCTCTTACGAGGGCATGACAGCCGAAGCTTTCTTT.

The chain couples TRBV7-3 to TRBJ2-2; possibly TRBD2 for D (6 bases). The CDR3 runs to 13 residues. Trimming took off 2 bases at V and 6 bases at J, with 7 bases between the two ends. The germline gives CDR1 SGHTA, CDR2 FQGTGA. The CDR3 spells CASSLGGAGELFF. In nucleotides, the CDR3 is TGTGCCAGCAGCTTAGGAGGGGCCGGGGAGCTGTTTTTT.

CDR3 protein: CASSGGRGYEQYF. For the CDR3, the DNA is TGTGCCAGCAGTGGCGGCAGGGGCTACGAGCAGTACTTC. The rearrangement uses TRBV2 and TRBJ2-7; D is perhaps TRBD1 (6 bases). V was pared by 4 bases and J by 3 bases, with 10 bases between. Germline values: CDR1 SNHLY, CDR2 FYNNEI. CDR3 length: 13 amino acids.

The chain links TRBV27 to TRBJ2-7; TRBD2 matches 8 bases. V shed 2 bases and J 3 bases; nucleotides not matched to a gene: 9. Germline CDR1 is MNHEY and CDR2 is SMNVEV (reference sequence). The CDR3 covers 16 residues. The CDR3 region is CASSLTPSGPRYEQYF. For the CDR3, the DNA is TGTGCCAGCAGTTTAACCCCTAGCGGGCCACGCTACGAGCAGTACTTC.

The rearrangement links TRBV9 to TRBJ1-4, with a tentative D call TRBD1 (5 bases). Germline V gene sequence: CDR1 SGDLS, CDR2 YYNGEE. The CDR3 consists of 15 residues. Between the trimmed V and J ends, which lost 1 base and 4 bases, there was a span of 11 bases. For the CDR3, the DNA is TGTGCCAGCAGCGTATGGGACGGAGATAATGAAAAACTGTTTTTT. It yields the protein CASSVWDGDNEKLFF.

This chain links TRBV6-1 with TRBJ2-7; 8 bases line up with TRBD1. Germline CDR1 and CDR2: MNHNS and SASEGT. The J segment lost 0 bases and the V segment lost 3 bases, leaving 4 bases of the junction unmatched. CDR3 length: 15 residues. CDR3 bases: TGTGCCAGCAGTGATTTAACAGGGGGCTCCTACGAGCAGTACTTC. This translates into CASSDLTGGSYEQYF.

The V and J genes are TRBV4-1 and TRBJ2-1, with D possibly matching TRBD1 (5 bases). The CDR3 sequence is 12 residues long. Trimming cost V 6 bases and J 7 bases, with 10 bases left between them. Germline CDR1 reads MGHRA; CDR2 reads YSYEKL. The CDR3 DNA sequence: TGCGCCAGCAGAGATCAGGGTAATGAGCAGTTCTTC. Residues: CASRDQGNEQFF.

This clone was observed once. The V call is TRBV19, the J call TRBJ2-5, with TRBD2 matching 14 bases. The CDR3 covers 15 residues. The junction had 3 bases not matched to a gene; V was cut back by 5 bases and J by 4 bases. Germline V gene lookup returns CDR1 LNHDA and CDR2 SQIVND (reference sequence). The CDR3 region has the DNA TGTGCCAGTAGTTTGGGACTAGCGGGAGTAGAGACCCAGTACTTC. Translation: CASSLGLAGVETQYF.

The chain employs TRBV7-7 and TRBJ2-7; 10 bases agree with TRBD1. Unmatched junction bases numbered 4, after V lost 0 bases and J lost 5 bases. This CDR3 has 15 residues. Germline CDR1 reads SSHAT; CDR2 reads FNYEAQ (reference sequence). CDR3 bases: TGTGCCAGCAGCTTAGCTGACGGGACAGGGGACGAGCAGTACTTC. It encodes CASSLADGTGDEQYF.

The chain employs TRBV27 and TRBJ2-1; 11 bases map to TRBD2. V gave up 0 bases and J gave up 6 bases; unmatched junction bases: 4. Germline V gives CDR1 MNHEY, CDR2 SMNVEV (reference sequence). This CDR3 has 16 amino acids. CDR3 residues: CASSLSGTSGLNEQFF. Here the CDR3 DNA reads TGTGCCAGCAGTTTATCGGGGACTAGCGGTCTCAATGAGCAGTTCTTC.

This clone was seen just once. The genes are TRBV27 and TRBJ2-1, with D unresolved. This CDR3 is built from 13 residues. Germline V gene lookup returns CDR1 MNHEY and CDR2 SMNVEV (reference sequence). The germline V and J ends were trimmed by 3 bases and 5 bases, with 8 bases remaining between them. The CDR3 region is CASSFTLNNEQFF. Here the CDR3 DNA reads TGTGCCAGCAGTTTCACCTTAAACAATGAGCAGTTCTTC.

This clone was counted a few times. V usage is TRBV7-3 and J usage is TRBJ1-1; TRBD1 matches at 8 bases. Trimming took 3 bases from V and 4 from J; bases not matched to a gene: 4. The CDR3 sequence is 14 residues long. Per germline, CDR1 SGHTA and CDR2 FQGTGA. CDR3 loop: CASSFRGRGTEAFF. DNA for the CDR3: TGTGCCAGCAGCTTCAGGGGGCGCGGCACTGAAGCTTTCTTT.

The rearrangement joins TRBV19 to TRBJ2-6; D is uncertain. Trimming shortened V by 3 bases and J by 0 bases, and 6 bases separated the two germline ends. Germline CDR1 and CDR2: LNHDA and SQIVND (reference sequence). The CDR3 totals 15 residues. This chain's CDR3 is CASSMVGSGANVLTF. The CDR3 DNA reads TGTGCCAGTAGTATGGTCGGCTCTGGGGCCAACGTCCTGACTTTC.

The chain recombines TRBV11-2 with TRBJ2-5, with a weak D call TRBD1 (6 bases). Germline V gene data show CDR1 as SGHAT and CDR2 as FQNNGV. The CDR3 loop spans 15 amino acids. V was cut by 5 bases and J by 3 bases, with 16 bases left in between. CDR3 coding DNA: TGTGCCAGCAGCCTGAAGTGGGGGCCCAAAGAGACCCAGTACTTC. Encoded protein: CASSLKWGPKETQYF. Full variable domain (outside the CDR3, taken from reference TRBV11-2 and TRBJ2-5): EAGVAQSPRYKIIEKRQSVAFWCNPISGHATLYWYQQILGQGPKLLIQFQNNGVVDDSQLPKDRFSAERLKGVDSTLKIQPAKLEDSAVYLCASSLKWGPKETQYFGPGTRLLVL.